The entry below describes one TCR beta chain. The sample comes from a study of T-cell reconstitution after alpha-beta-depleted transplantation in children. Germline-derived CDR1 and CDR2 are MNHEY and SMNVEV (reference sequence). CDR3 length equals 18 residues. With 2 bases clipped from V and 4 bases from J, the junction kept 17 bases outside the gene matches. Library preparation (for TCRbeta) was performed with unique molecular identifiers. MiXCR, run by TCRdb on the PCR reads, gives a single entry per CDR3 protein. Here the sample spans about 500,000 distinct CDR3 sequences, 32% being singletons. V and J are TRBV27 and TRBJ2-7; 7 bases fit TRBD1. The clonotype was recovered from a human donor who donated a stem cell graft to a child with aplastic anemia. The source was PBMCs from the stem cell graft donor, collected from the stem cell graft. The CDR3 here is CASSLKPPGGTNPYEQYF. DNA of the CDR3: TGTGCCAGCAGTTTAAAGCCTCCAGGGGGAACCAACCCTTACGAGCAGTACTTC.